This TCR beta chain is drawn from a study of cytotoxic CD8 clonotypes in ibrutinib-treated CLL. As for the study in general: Mean yields were 255,043 productive templates and around 98,000 productive rearrangements per sample.

General study findings and limits: Contraction or stability on treatment characterized the public clonotypes, which were uncommon. Sampling time points were not equivalent between sustained-remission and progressing patients.

Repertoires were generated with immunoSEQ multiplex PCR, while TCRdb's copy carries only in-frame clones and drops some. The sample lists roughly 13,000 clones, under 75% seen once, with about 5.7% in the top ten. A word on this clone: Its antigen is unidentified.

CDR1 is KGHSH, CDR2 LQKENI, per germline. V shed 2 bases and J 5 bases; nucleotides not matched to a gene: 3. The CDR3 extends over 13 amino acids. This clonotype originated in a human donor with chronic lymphocytic leukemia. The sequencing used PBMCs, collected before ibrutinib treatment. The rearrangement joins TRBV18 to TRBJ2-7; 7 bases line up with TRBD1. CDR3 DNA: TGTGCCAGCTCACCAGCGGACAGGAACGAGCAGTACTTC. Protein: CASSPADRNEQYF.